These 18 T cell receptor beta chains were all obtained from the same sample, sequenced in a study of T cell responses to AZD1222 COVID-19 vaccine. This table comes from immunoSEQ multiplex PCR, and its TCRdb copy is limited to in-frame clones, with some not included. The table has 150,000 or so clones, about 92% seen once; the top ten hold 9.1%. The sample was peripheral blood, taken on day 0 of AZD1222 vaccination. These receptors were taken from an adult in good health.

V is TRBV6-5 and J is TRBJ2-2; 8 positions agree with TRBD1. Per germline, CDR1 MNHEY and CDR2 SVGAGI. The CDR3 spans 13 residues. The V gene end was trimmed by 9 bases and the J gene end by 6 bases; junction bases not matched to a gene: 6. CDR3 residues: CASRTGLSGELFF. CDR3 bases: TGTGCCAGTAGGACAGGGTTATCCGGGGAGCTGTTTTTT.

The chain joins TRBV5-1 to TRBJ2-1; D is possibly TRBD2 (5 bases). The germline CDR1 and CDR2 sequences are SGHRS and YFSETQ. Trimming left V 1 base short and J 14 bases short, with 28 bases between. The CDR3 spans 17 residues. The CDR3, as DNA: TGCGCCAGCAGCTTGACCTTTACAATTTCAGCGTCCGCCGGGGAGTTCTTC. It translates to CASSLTFTISASAGEFF.

The genes are TRBV4-2 and TRBJ2-3; TRBD2 agrees at 10 bases. The CDR3 length is 17 residues. Trimming removed 1 base from V and 4 bases from J; junction bases left unmatched: 8. CDR1 is LGHNA, CDR2 YNFKEQ, per germline. CDR3 DNA: TGTGCCAGCAGCCAAGTAACTCTAGCGGGGGCGTCAGATACGCAGTATTTT. Its translation is CASSQVTLAGASDTQYF.

The rearrangement uses TRBV18 and TRBJ2-7; no clear D gene. Germline V gene lookup returns CDR1 KGHSH and CDR2 LQKENI. The CDR3 has 14 amino acids. The V end was cut by 0 bases, the J end by 4 bases, with 10 bases between. CDR3 protein: CASSPPRFRYEQYF. The CDR3 region has the DNA TGTGCCAGCTCACCACCGCGTTTCCGTTACGAGCAGTACTTC.

The genes are TRBV4-2 and TRBJ2-2; possible D gene TRBD2, 5 bases. Germline CDR1 and CDR2: LGHNA and YNFKEQ. V shed 3 bases and J shed 6 bases, with 14 bases lying between them. The CDR3 runs to 15 residues. CDR3 nucleotide sequence: TGTGCCAGCAGCCAGGAAGAGGGTACGGCCGGGGAGCTGTTTTTT. Translation: CASSQEEGTAGELFF.

J is TRBJ1-1 and V is TRBV5-5; 7 nucleotides agree with TRBD1. The CDR3 spans 14 residues. Germline CDR1 and CDR2: SGHKS and YYEKEE (reference sequence). V dropped 1 base and J dropped 1; count of bases not matched to a gene: 1. CDR3 sequence (DNA): TGTGCCAGCAGCTTGAGGACAGGGAACACTGAAGCTTTCTTT. It translates to CASSLRTGNTEAFF.

The chain carries TRBV7-2 and TRBJ1-1, with D perhaps TRBD1 (6 bases). The germline V gene has CDR1 SGHTA and CDR2 FQGNSA. V lost 4 bases and J 4 bases, leaving 16 bases between the germline ends. This CDR3 has 15 amino acids. For the CDR3, the DNA is TGTGCCAGCAGCTATACTACAGGGTTAGTCACTGAAGCTTTCTTT. Encoded protein: CASSYTTGLVTEAFF.

The rearrangement joins TRBV4-1 to TRBJ1-2; D gene ambiguous. The V and J ends lost 0 bases and 8 bases respectively, with 13 bases between them. CDR1 MGHRA and CDR2 YSYEKL come from the germline V gene. The CDR3 length is 14 residues. The CDR3 region is CASSQEWADAGYTF. The DNA for the CDR3 is TGCGCCAGCAGCCAAGAATGGGCAGATGCCGGCTACACCTTC.

This clone was counted once. The chain couples TRBV4-1 to TRBJ2-5; either TRBD1 or TRBD2 may supply D (6 bases each). The germline CDR1 and CDR2 sequences are MGHRA and YSYEKL. V gave up 1 base and J gave up 7 bases, with 19 bases separating them. The CDR3 sequence is 16 residues long. CDR3 DNA: TGCGCCAGCAGCCAAGTTGGGGGGCTACCAAGAGGGACCCAGTACTTC. Translated, it gives CASSQVGGLPRGTQYF.

This rearrangement joins TRBV5-6 to TRBJ1-1; D remains ambiguous. CDR1 and CDR2 (germline): SGHDT, YYEEEE. Trimming removed 4 bases at V and 1 base at J, with 14 bases between. The CDR3 runs to 15 residues. In nucleotides, the CDR3 is TGTGCCAGCAGCATAGACGGGCATGGGAACACTGAAGCTTTCTTT. Translation: CASSIDGHGNTEAFF.

Only one count was recorded for this clone. This chain joins TRBV9 and TRBJ2-1; D is perhaps TRBD1 or TRBD2 (5 bases each). Germline CDR1 SGDLS, CDR2 YYNGEE. There are 16 residues in the CDR3. The V and J ends lost 0 bases and 4 bases respectively, with 14 bases between them. CDR3 nucleotide sequence: TGTGCCAGCAGCGTAGGGGTGGGGGATATTTACAATGAGCAGTTCTTC. It codes for CASSVGVGDIYNEQFF.

The CDR3 DNA reads TGTGCCAGCAGCTTAGGCCTGAGCAATCAGCCCCAGCATTTT. As protein: CASSLGLSNQPQHF. The chain joins TRBV7-9 to TRBJ1-5, with D uncertain. Trimming cost V 1 base and J 1 base, with 5 bases left between them. Germline CDR1 SEHNR, CDR2 FQNEAQ (reference sequence). The CDR3 is made up of 14 amino acids.

V usage is TRBV7-3 and J usage is TRBJ2-2; D is possibly TRBD2 (6 bases). The CDR3 covers 15 residues. V dropped 2 bases and J dropped 3 bases, with 10 bases sitting between them. The germline gives CDR1 SGHTA, CDR2 FQGTGA. The CDR3 sequence is CASSLAGRYTGELFF. In DNA, the CDR3 is TGTGCCAGCAGCTTAGCGGGGCGGTACACCGGGGAGCTGTTTTTT.

The V gene is TRBV6-5, the J gene TRBJ1-1; possible D gene TRBD1, 6 bases. The CDR3 spans 15 residues. V shed 4 bases and J shed 1 base, with 13 bases lying between them. Germline CDR1 reads MNHEY; CDR2 reads SVGAGI. CDR3 nucleotides: TGTGCCAGCAGTTTACTGGCAGGGGCGAACACTGAAGCTTTCTTT. Its protein is CASSLLAGANTEAFF.

This clone was detected only once. The chain uses TRBV3-1 (or the pseudogene TRBV3-2) and TRBJ1-2; D possibly corresponds to TRBD1 (6 bases). The V gene lost 1 base and the J gene lost 2 bases, with 8 bases spanning the gap. The CDR3 length is 14 residues. Germline V lookup: CDR1 LGHDT, CDR2 YNNKEL (reference sequence). This CDR3 reads CASSQGQGNYGYTF. DNA of the CDR3: TGTGCCAGCAGCCAAGGCCAGGGGAACTATGGCTACACCTTC.

This CDR3 is CASSFLGYEQYF. The CDR3 bases are TGTGCCAGCAGTTTTTTAGGTTACGAGCAGTACTTC. The chain joins TRBV6-5 to TRBJ2-7; D is unresolved. Trimming removed 4 bases at V and 4 bases at J, with 8 bases between. The CDR3 extends over 12 amino acids. Germline loops: CDR1 MNHEY, CDR2 SVGAGI.

The chain links TRBV9 to TRBJ1-3, with 9 positions matching TRBD1. CDR3 size: 19 residues. Germline V lookup: CDR1 SGDLS, CDR2 YYNGEE. V gave up 0 bases and J gave up 1 base; unmatched junction bases: 11. The CDR3 DNA sequence: TGTGCCAGCAGCGTAGCTTTGCACCGGGGACAGGGATCTGGAAACACCATATATTTT. Amino acids: CASSVALHRGQGSGNTIYF.

This chain uses TRBV27 with TRBJ1-5; TRBD1 agrees at 11 bases. Unmatched junction bases numbered 5, after V lost 5 bases and J lost 5 bases. CDR3 length equals 15 residues. CDR1 and CDR2 (germline): MNHEY, SMNVEV (reference sequence). The chain's CDR3 is CASSPGTGGYQPQHF. The CDR3 DNA is TGTGCCAGCAGTCCCGGGACAGGGGGGTATCAGCCCCAGCATTTT.